Many counts were recorded for the clone carrying this TCR beta chain. The entry originates in a study of neurological immune-mediated disorders. V shed 6 bases and J shed 0 bases, with 16 bases lying between them. Germline loops: CDR1 KGHSH, CDR2 LQKENI. CDR3 size: 16 residues. 5'RACE employing 10-nucleotide random UMIs yielded the cDNA. TCRdb reanalysed the 5' RACE reads using MiXCR and keeps one entry per CDR3 protein. The sample records roughly 75,000 distinct CDR3 sequences, roughly an eighth being singletons. Time point meaning: longitudinal time-point 1 (baseline). The V and J genes are TRBV18 and TRBJ2-3, with D perhaps TRBD2 (5 bases). Sequenced input: PBMCs. The receptor was derived from a female donor with HTLV-1-associated myelopathy (HAM/TSP). The CDR3 bases are TGTGCCAGCTCTCTCTTGGACTCAGCAAGCACAGATACGCAGTATTTT. As protein: CASSLLDSASTDTQYF.